The 4 T cell receptor beta chains below were found in one sample sequenced in a study of cytomegalovirus exposure and HLA in healthy donors. Data came from immunoSEQ multiplex PCR; TCRdb stores just in-frame clones and leaves some out. The sample consists of 150,000 to 250,000 clones, around 80% of them appearing once. Sequenced: PBMCs. Source of these receptors: a woman under 40 in good health and CMV-seropositive.

This clone has just one count. This chain uses TRBV6-6 with TRBJ2-7; D is ambiguous. Deletions cut 6 bases from V and 7 bases from J, with 13 bases between. CDR1 and CDR2 from the germline V gene are MNHNY and SVGAGI (reference sequence). This CDR3 spans 12 amino acids. CDR3 sequence: CASSPSAVEQYF. The CDR3 bases are TGTGCCAGCAGCCCTAGTGCTGTTGAGCAGTACTTC.

The rearrangement links TRBV11-2 to TRBJ1-1, with 7 bases that match TRBD1. The CDR3 is made up of 14 amino acids. Germline assignment: CDR1 SGHAT and CDR2 FQNNGV. V was clipped by 5 bases and J by 1 base; unmatched bases: 4. The CDR3 coding sequence is TGTGCCAGCAGCCCGACAGGGTCGAACACTGAAGCTTTCTTT. Its protein is CASSPTGSNTEAFF.

In nucleotides, the CDR3 is TGCAGTGTGGAGCGAGGCGAGCAGTACTTC. It codes for CSVERGEQYF. The chain employs TRBV20-1 and TRBJ2-7, with unresolved D. The germline V gene encodes CDR1 DFQATT and CDR2 SNEGSKA (reference sequence). The ends were cut back, 7 bases at V and 6 bases at J, with 10 bases in the middle. The length of the CDR3 is 10 residues.

CDR3: CASSARDRVSYEQYF. The CDR3 bases are TGTGCCAGCAGCGCCCGGGACAGGGTTTCCTACGAGCAGTACTTC. The rearrangement links TRBV11-3 to TRBJ2-7; 9 bases match TRBD1. Trimming took 5 bases from V and 1 from J; bases not matched to a gene: 6. The CDR3 has 15 amino acids. The V gene's germline CDR1 is SGHNT and CDR2 YENEEA. Full variable domain (outside the CDR3, taken from reference TRBV11-3 and TRBJ2-7): EAGVVQSPRYKIIEKKQPVAFWCNPISGHNTLYWYLQNLGQGPELLIRYENEEAVDDSQLPKDRFSAERLKGVDSTLKIQPAELGDSAVYLCASSARDRVSYEQYFGPGTRLTVT.